This T cell receptor beta chain was sequenced for a study of beta chain features in type 1 diabetes. The CDR3 runs 13 residues. V was cut by 2 bases and J by 4 bases, with 6 bases left in between. Germline values: CDR1 SGHAT, CDR2 FQNNGV. This clone has a handful of counts. Its antigen is unknown. The isolated RNA, all of it, was reverse transcribed, so expressed TCRB transcripts were what got sequenced. Clones were read by immunoSEQ multiplex PCR, and TCRdb kept only the in-frame ones, dropping some. Found here are 150,000 to 170,000 clones, approximately 10% of them singletons; the top ten hold less than 0.5%. Study-wide points: The study found that naive, central memory and Treg TCRB repertoires appeared more similar in patients than in healthy donors. More deletions and fewer insertions at VDJ junctions were found in patients with type 1 diabetes. The study found moderately but significantly shorter TCRB CDR3s in all four CD4+ subsets of Type 1 diabetes patients.

The rearrangement links TRBV11-2 to TRBJ1-3, with D possibly TRBD1 on 6 matching bases. The sample comprised central memory CD4+ T cells from blood. The clonotype was recovered from a man aged 25-40 years with type 1 diabetes. The CDR3, as DNA: TGTGCCAGCAGCTTAACAGGGGGAAACACCATATATTTT. This encodes CASSLTGGNTIYF.